This T cell receptor (beta chain) comes out of a study of blood T cell repertoires in COVID-19. Looking at the study overall: Acute and convalescent COVID-19 specimens originated in the United States, Italy and Spain. Nucleic acid was either cDNA or gDNA, and it came from T cells, B-cell-depleted T cells, or PBMCs.

This clone was seen only once. Authors' analysis steps: Amplification from reference gene primers served as the basis for estimated nucleated cell counts. Repertoires were generated with immunoSEQ multiplex PCR, while TCRdb's copy carries only in-frame clones and drops some. That table furnishes V, J and clone size, whereas the DNA furnished D and trimming. The sample yields some 130,000 clones, around 90% seen once. CDR1 is SGHTS and CDR2 is YDEGEE in the germline V gene. Unmatched junction bases numbered 13, after V lost 7 bases and J lost 0 bases. CDR3 length: 17 residues. The rearrangement links TRBV5-8 to TRBJ1-5; 7 nucleotides align to TRBD1. The sample consisted of peripheral blood. The clonotype comes from a man aged 45-60 years with active COVID-19. This chain's CDR3 is CASYIRTGDNSNQPQHF. CDR3 nucleotide sequence: TGTGCCAGCTATATTCGGACAGGCGATAATAGCAATCAGCCCCAGCATTTT.